These T cell receptor beta chains were read from a single sample in a study of T cell responses to AZD1222 COVID-19 vaccine. Using immunoSEQ multiplex PCR, the repertoire was profiled, and TCRdb retains in-frame clones only, with some absent. The table has around 180,000 clones, 85% to 90% seen once. The sample in question was peripheral blood, obtained on day 0 of AZD1222 vaccination. These receptors were collected from an adult in good health. The conserved cysteine and the conserved F or W are not part of the CDR3 here. Each record gives: V gene, CDR3 protein.

>TRBV5-6
ASSWERARGYGYT
>TRBV21-1
ASSKHRAPYSNEKLF
>TRBV24-1
ATSDTNNRGEQF
>TRBV6-5
ASSFFSGGYEQY
>TRBV21-1
ASSKAYARETQY
>TRBV6-6
ASSYGQGNQPQH
>TRBV5-6
ASSFVQGDSNQPQH
>TRBV19
ASSIPDRTDTQY
>TRBV28
ASSSGQGVIGYT
>TRBV7-9
ASSSRGPETQY
>TRBV28
ASSLTSTEQY
>TRBV10-3
AISATERGTEAF
>TRBV18
ASSPGQQPYGYT
>TRBV9
ASSVRGAGGETQY
>TRBV6-1
ASSEVDRSGYT
>TRBV18
ASSPPRPRIHTEAF
>TRBV29-1
SAGTGTAGNTIY
>TRBV25-1
ASSVSPGSGANVLT
>TRBV29-1
SVGGLAGASYNEQF
>TRBV28
ASSLRTLNEKLF
>TRBV6-4
ASRAGLAGGPSTGELF
>TRBV7-8
ASSLLSQSSGNTIY
>TRBV11-2
ASSQRTGQYIYGYT
>TRBV7-8
ASSGTTDTEAF
>TRBV5-6
ASSDEGGYEQY
>TRBV18
ASSPGTNYGYT
>TRBV4-1
ASSQEPRDRTSGYYEQY
>TRBV7-9
ASSLPREETQY
>TRBV6-5
ASSQNGQGDRPQH
>TRBV19
ASSLERGANQPQH
>TRBV3-1/TRBV3-2
ASSQGLLLGANEKLF
>TRBV11-2
ASSLASRGLPDEQY
>TRBV15
ATSRDRGPGELF
>TRBV2
ASSAGTVNTEAF
>TRBV5-5
ASSHRRTGGSLSSYEQY
>TRBV1
TSSQVAGVPANYGYT
>TRBV5-6
ASSLGTGTANYGYT
>TRBV21-1
ASSKYPLAGSREQY
>TRBV2
ASSELGGNYGYT
>TRBV2
ASSGQIQETQY
>TRBV9
ASSAQSSGNTIY
>TRBV7-2
ASSLGGRASDTQY
>TRBV6-5
ASEGQSFEKLF
>TRBV12-3/TRBV12-4
ASSLQTNYGYT
>TRBV28
ASSLNGRVGEKLF
>TRBV25-1
ASSDPRQGNTEAF
>TRBV10-3
AIRGSNQPQH
>TRBV27
ASSGSGQGVSALEKLF
>TRBV27
ASSLSGWAPGTEAF
>TRBV29-1
SVEDGTGGIYEQY
>TRBV7-6
ASSRTPNQPQH
>TRBV12-5
ASGLGLAGSNEQF
>TRBV20-1
SASFSWRVQETQY
>TRBV7-3
ASSLTGGRMVNTEAF
>TRBV6-6
ASSPPGHQPQH
>TRBV7-9
ASSLWTGGAQETQY
>TRBV21-1
ASSKWATSGYPRSTDTQY
>TRBV20-1
SASDPLDYELWEQY
>TRBV18
ASSPPYRGPAEAF